This T cell receptor beta chain was recovered during a study of blood T cells in healthy people across ages. This clonotype was observed a handful of times. Its target is not known. V lost 0 bases to trimming and J lost 7 bases, with 6 bases between them. The CDR3 extends over 11 amino acids. Germline CDR1 GTSNPN, CDR2 SVGIG (reference sequence). The study, taken as a whole, reports: Fewer expanded clones and more diversity marked long-lived versus aged donors. There was a strong correlation between TCR beta diversity and naive T cell percentage.

Through a sample-barcoded 5' primer and a J-beta primer mix, a second PCR was run for roughly 6 to 11 cycles. Each of the cDNA molecules was tagged by a template-switch adaptor with 12 random nucleotides. TCRdb reprocessed the 5' RACE reads with MiXCR, giving one entry per CDR3 protein. Of hundreds of thousands of distinct CDR3 sequences in the sample, 55% to 65% were seen once. The origin of this receptor is a man between 25 and 39 years old in good health. V usage is TRBV30 and J usage is TRBJ1-2; no clear D gene. Sequencing was performed on blood. This CDR3 reads CAWSVVGGYTF. CDR3 sequence (DNA): TGTGCCTGGAGTGTCGTCGGTGGCTACACCTTC.